A single sample gave rise to the 17 T cell receptor beta chains below, sequenced in a study of T-cell reconstitution after alpha-beta-depleted transplantation in children. Unique molecular identifiers were used in preparing the TCRbeta library. One entry per CDR3 protein results from TCRdb running MiXCR on the PCR reads. This table holds 200,000 to 250,000 distinct CDR3 sequences, under 9.5% found once. The source material was PBMCs from the stem cell graft donor, sampled from the stem cell graft. The receptors were gathered from a human donor who donated a stem cell graft to a child with acute lymphoblastic leukemia.

J is TRBJ1-4 and V is TRBV29-1; no clear D. The CDR3 is made up of 13 amino acids. The germline gives CDR1 SQVTM, CDR2 ANQGSEA. V dropped 7 bases and J dropped 1 base, with 10 bases sitting between them. The CDR3 nucleotides read TGCAGCGCCAAGGACGGAACTAATGAAAAACTGTTTTTT. Its protein is CSAKDGTNEKLFF.

This clonotype was picked up many times. The CDR3 bases are TGCAGTGCTAGTATTCTAGCGGGGGAGACCCAGTACTTC. Its translation is CSASILAGETQYF. The V gene is TRBV20-1, the J gene TRBJ2-5, with 9 bases aligning to TRBD2. This CDR3 region has 13 residues. V shed 3 bases, J shed 5 bases, and the junction held 4 bases outside the gene matches. Germline V gives CDR1 DFQATT, CDR2 SNEGSKA (reference sequence).

This clonotype was counted many times. V is TRBV7-8 and J is TRBJ1-2; no clear D. Germline CDR1 SGHVS, CDR2 FQNEAQ. V was clipped by 2 bases and J by 4 bases, with 14 bases between them. There are 15 residues in the CDR3. The CDR3 nucleotides read TGTGCCAGCAGCTTAACGGACCTAGAATCCTATGGCTACACCTTC. Translated, it gives CASSLTDLESYGYTF.

The chain employs TRBV7-2 and TRBJ2-2; possibly TRBD2 for D (6 bases). Trimming stripped 1 base from V and 7 bases from J, with 10 bases between. CDR3 size: 14 residues. Per germline, CDR1 SGHTA and CDR2 FQGNSA. The CDR3 loop reads CASSLGGVNGELFF. As DNA, the CDR3 is TGTGCCAGCAGCTTAGGCGGGGTAAACGGGGAGCTGTTTTTT. The full variable domain, in which reference TRBV7-2 and TRBJ2-2 provide the parts outside the CDR3, is GAGVSQSPSNKVTEKGKDVELRCDPISGHTALYWYRQSLGQGLEFLIYFQGNSAPDKSGLPSDRFSAERTGGSVSTLTIQRTQQEDSAVYLCASSLGGVNGELFFGEGSRLTVL.

There are a few counts of this clonotype. This chain connects TRBV11-2 to TRBJ2-7; TRBD2 matches at 8 bases. The CDR3 consists of 20 residues. The germline V gene encodes CDR1 SGHAT and CDR2 FQNNGV. The junction had 22 bases not matched to a gene; V was cut back by 2 bases and J by 4 bases. This chain's CDR3 is CASSLFWASGSSGASYEQYF. In DNA form, the CDR3 reads TGTGCCAGCAGCTTATTTTGGGCTAGCGGGTCCTCTGGAGCCTCTTACGAGCAGTACTTC.

This clonotype was recorded a few times. V and J are TRBV28 and TRBJ2-5, with 9 positions matching TRBD1. CDR3 length: 16 residues. After removal of 6 bases from V and 5 bases from J, the junction contained 13 bases not matched to a gene. Germline V CDR1 and CDR2: MDHEN, SYDVKM. The CDR3 protein is CASSLPAGTGQETQYF. The CDR3 nucleotides read TGTGCCAGCAGCCTCCCAGCTGGGACAGGGCAGGAGACCCAGTACTTC.

CDR3 in amino acids: CASSPPRDSSTDTQYF. As DNA, the CDR3 is TGTGCCAGCTCACCACCGAGGGACTCTAGCACAGATACGCAGTATTTT. This rearrangement joins TRBV18 to TRBJ2-3; D perhaps matches TRBD2 (6 bases). CDR3 length equals 16 residues. Trimming took 0 bases from V and 0 from J, leaving 10 bases between them. Per germline, CDR1 KGHSH and CDR2 LQKENI.

This clonotype was observed many times. J is TRBJ1-1 and V is TRBV5-1, with 7 bases that match TRBD1. The CDR3 is 14 residues long. Trimming at V came to 4 bases and at J to 1 base, leaving 4 bases not matched to a gene. Germline CDR1 and CDR2: SGHRS and YFSETQ. The CDR3 DNA follows: TGCGCCAGCAGCCGACAGGGAGAGAACACTGAAGCTTTCTTT. It specifies CASSRQGENTEAFF.

Worth noting for this clonotype: Likely a read error: the CDR3 ends without its conserved phenylalanine or tryptophan. The gene calls are TRBV27 and TRBJ1-1; tentatively, D is TRBD1 (6 bases). Germline V gives CDR1 MNHEY, CDR2 SMNVEV (reference sequence). The ends were cut back, 7 bases at V and 5 bases at J, with 23 bases in the middle. The CDR3 covers 16 residues. In DNA form, the CDR3 reads TGTGCCAGCACCCTTGTGGGGGGCGCAAGTGGGACTGAAGCTTTCTGT. It translates to CASTLVGGASGTEAFC.

A few counts support this clonotype. This chain connects TRBV21-1 to TRBJ1-5; the table's D call of TRBD1 was not tested on the DNA. TRBV21-1 counts as a pseudogene. The CDR3 totals 17 residues. CDR3 in DNA: TGTGCCAGCAGCAAAGGGTCAGGGGACAGTGAGAATCAGCCCCAGCATTTT. Translated, it gives CASSKGSGDSENQPQHF.

The chain carries TRBV20-1 and TRBJ1-4; TRBD1 might be the D (5 bases). Germline CDR1 and CDR2: DFQATT and SNEGSKA (reference sequence). CDR3 length: 15 amino acids. The V and J ends lost 0 bases and 5 bases respectively, with 13 bases between them. The CDR3 DNA is TGCAGTGCTAGAGAACCCCGGGACCCGAATGAAAAACTGTTTTTT. It yields the protein CSAREPRDPNEKLFF.

At least ten counts were recorded for this clonotype. V usage is TRBV7-9 and J usage is TRBJ2-5; D unresolved. Trimming shortened V by 5 bases and J by 2 bases, and 12 bases separated the two germline ends. CDR1 and CDR2 (germline): SEHNR, FQNEAQ (reference sequence). This CDR3 is built from 14 residues. In DNA form, the CDR3 reads TGTGCCAGCAGCCGAACTACTAAGCAAGAGACCCAGTACTTC. Protein product: CASSRTTKQETQYF.

The rearrangement links TRBV30 to TRBJ2-1, with no clear D. Germline loops: CDR1 GTSNPN, CDR2 SVGIG (reference sequence). The V gene lost 3 bases and the J gene lost 0 bases, with 12 bases spanning the gap. The CDR3 consists of 15 residues. CDR3 sequence: CAWRAVFSSYNEQFF. In DNA, the CDR3 is TGTGCCTGGAGGGCGGTATTTAGCTCCTACAATGAGCAGTTCTTC.

There are many counts of this clonotype. V gene TRBV7-9 combines with J gene TRBJ2-1, with 7 bases fitting TRBD1. Germline V gene sequence: CDR1 SEHNR, CDR2 FQNEAQ (reference sequence). The V segment lost 1 base and the J segment 2 bases; nucleotides outside the gene matches: 2. The CDR3 is 15 residues long. The CDR3 spells CASSLEGGTYNEQFF. The DNA of the CDR3 is TGTGCCAGCAGCTTAGAAGGGGGCACCTACAATGAGCAGTTCTTC.

This chain uses TRBV29-1 with TRBJ1-5; D gene unclear. Trimming took 2 bases from V and 4 from J, leaving 9 bases between them. The CDR3 runs 13 residues. The germline gives CDR1 SQVTM, CDR2 ANQGSEA. CDR3 nucleotides: TGCAGCGTTGAACAGAACCCTAATCAGCCCCAGCATTTT. Protein product: CSVEQNPNQPQHF.

This clonotype was detected ten times or more. J is TRBJ2-7 and V is TRBV12-3 or TRBV12-4; 7 bases are shared with TRBD2. The CDR3 has 15 amino acids. V gave up 1 base and J gave up 3 bases; unmatched junction bases: 6. In DNA form, the CDR3 reads TGTGCCAGCAGTTTAGTAGGAGGCGGGGGCTACGAGCAGTACTTC. It yields the protein CASSLVGGGGYEQYF.

This sequence joins TRBV30 and TRBJ2-7; D is ambiguous. The germline gives CDR1 GTSNPN, CDR2 SVGIG (reference sequence). The CDR3 totals 15 residues. Trimming cost V 1 base and J 4 bases, with 17 bases left between them. The CDR3 nucleotides are TGTGCCTGGAGTGCAGAAAATGGATTCCAATACGAGCAGTACTTC. Protein: CAWSAENGFQYEQYF.